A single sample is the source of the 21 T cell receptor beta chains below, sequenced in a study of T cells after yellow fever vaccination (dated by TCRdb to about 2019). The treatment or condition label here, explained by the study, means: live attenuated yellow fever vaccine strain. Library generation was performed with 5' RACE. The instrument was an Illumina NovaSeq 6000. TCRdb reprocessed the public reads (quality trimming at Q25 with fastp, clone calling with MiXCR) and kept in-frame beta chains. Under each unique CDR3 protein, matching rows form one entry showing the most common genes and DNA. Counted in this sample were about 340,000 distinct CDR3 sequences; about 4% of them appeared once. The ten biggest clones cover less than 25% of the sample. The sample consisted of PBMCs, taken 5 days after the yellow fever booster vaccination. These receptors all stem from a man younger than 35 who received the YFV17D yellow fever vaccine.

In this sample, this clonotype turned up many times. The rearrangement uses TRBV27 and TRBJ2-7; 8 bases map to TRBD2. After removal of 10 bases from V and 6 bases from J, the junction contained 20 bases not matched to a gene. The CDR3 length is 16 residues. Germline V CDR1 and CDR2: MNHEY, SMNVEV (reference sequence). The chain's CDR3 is CATCRGQPSGGGEQYF. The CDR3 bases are TGTGCCACTTGCCGGGGCCAGCCCTCCGGGGGGGGCGAGCAGTACTTC.

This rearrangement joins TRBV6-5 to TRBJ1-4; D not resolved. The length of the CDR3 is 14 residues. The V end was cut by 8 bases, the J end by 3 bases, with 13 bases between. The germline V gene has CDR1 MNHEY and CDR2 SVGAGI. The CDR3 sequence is CASGDGSANEKLFF. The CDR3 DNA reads TGTGCCAGCGGGGATGGGTCGGCTAATGAAAAACTGTTTTTT.

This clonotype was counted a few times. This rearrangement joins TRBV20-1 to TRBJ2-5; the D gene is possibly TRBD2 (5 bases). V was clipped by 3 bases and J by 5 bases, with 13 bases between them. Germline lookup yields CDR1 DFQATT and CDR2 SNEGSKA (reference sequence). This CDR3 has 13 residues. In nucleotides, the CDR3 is TGCAGTGCTAGGGACTGGCTCGGGGAGACCCAGTACTTC. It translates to CSARDWLGETQYF.

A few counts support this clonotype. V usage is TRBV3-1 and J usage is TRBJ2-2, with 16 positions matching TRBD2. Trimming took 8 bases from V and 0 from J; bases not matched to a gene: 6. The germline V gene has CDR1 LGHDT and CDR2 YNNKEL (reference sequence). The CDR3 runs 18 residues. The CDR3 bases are TGTGCCAGCGGGACTAGCGGGGGGGTTCTTACGAACACCGGGGAGCTGTTTTTT. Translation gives CASGTSGGVLTNTGELFF.

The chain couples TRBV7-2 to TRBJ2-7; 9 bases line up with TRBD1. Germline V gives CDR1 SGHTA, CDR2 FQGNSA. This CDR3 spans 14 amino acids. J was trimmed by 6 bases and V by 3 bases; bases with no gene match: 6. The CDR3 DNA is TGTGCCAGCAGCTTCTGGACAGGGGAGGGCGAGCAGTACTTC. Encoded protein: CASSFWTGEGEQYF.

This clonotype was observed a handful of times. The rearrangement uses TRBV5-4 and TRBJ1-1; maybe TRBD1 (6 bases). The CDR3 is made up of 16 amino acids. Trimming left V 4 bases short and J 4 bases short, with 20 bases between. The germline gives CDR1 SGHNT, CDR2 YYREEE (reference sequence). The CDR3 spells CASSPSGGRGFTEAFF. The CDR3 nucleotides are TGTGCCAGCAGCCCCAGTGGGGGCAGGGGTTTCACTGAAGCTTTCTTT.

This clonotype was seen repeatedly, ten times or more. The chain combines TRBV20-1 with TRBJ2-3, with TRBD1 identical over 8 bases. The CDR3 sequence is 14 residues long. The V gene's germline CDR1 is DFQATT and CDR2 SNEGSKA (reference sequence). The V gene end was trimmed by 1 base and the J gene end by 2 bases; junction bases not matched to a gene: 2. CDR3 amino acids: CSARGTGSTDTQYF. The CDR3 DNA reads TGCAGTGCTAGAGGGACAGGGTCCACAGATACGCAGTATTTT.

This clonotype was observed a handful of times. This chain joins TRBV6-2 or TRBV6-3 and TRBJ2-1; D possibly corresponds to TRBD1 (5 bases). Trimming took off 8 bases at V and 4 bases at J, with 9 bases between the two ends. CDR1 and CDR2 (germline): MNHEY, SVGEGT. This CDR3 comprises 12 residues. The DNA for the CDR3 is TGTGCCAGCTTCGACAGATACAATGAGCAGTTCTTC. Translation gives CASFDRYNEQFF.

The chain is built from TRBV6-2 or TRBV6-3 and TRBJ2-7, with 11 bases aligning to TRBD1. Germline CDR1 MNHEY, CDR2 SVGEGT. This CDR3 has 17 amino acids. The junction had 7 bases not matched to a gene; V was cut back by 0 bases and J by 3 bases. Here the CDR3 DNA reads TGTGCCAGCAGTTACTCGGGACAGGGGGGGAATTTCTACGAGCAGTACGTC. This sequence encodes CASSYSGQGGNFYEQYV.

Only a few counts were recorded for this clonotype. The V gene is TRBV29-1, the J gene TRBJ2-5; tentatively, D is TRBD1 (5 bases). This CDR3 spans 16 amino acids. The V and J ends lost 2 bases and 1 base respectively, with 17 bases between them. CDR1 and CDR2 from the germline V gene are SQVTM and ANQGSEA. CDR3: CSVEKARQTPQETQYF. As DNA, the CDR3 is TGCAGCGTTGAAAAGGCAAGACAGACACCCCAAGAGACCCAGTACTTC.

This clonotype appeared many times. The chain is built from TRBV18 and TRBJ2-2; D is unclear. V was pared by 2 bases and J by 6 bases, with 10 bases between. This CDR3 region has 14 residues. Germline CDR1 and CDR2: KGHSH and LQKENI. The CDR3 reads CASSPTPGAGELFF. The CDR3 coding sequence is TGTGCCAGCTCACCAACCCCAGGCGCCGGGGAGCTGTTTTTT.

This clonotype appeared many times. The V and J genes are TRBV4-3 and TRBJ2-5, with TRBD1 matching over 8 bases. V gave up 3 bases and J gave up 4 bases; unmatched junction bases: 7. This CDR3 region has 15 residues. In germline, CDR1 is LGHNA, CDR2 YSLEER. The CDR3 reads CASSQSTGERETQYF. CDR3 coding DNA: TGCGCCAGCAGCCAGTCGACAGGGGAGCGAGAGACCCAGTACTTC.

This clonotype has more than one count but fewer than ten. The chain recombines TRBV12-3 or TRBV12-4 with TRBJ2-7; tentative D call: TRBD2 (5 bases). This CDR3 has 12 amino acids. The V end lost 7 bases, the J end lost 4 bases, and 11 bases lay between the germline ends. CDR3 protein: CASKLRGYEQYF. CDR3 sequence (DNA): TGTGCCAGCAAACTTCGCGGGTACGAGCAGTACTTC.

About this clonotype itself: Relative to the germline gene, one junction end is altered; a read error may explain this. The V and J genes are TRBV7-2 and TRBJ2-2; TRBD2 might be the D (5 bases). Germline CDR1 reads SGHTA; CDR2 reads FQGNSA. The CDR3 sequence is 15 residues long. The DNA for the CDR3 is TGTGCCAGCAGCTTCGAGGGCTCGAACACGGGGGAGCTGTTTTTT. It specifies CASSFEGSNTGELFF.

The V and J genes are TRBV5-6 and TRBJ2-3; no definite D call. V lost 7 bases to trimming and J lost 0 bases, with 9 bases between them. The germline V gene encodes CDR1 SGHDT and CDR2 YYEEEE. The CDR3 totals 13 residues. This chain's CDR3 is CASHPASTDTQYF. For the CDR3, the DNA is TGTGCCAGCCACCCCGCTAGCACAGATACGCAGTATTTT. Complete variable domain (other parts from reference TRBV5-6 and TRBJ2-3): DAGVTQSPTHLIKTRGQQVTLRCSPKSGHDTVSWYQQALGQGPQFIFQYYEEEERQRGNFPDRFSGHQFPNYSSELNVNALLLGDSALYLCASHPASTDTQYFGPGTRLTVL.

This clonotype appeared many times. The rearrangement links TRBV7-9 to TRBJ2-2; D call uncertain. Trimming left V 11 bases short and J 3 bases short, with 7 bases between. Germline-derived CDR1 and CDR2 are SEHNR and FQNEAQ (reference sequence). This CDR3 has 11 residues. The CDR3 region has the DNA TGTGCCCTTCGGGACACCGGGGAGCTGTTTTTT. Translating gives CALRDTGELFF.

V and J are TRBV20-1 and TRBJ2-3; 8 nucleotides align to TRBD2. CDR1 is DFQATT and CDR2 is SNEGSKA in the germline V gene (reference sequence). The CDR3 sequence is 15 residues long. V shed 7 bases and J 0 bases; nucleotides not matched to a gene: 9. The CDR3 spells CSVRGARSSTDTQYF. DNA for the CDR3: TGCAGTGTGCGGGGGGCTCGATCCAGCACAGATACGCAGTATTTT.

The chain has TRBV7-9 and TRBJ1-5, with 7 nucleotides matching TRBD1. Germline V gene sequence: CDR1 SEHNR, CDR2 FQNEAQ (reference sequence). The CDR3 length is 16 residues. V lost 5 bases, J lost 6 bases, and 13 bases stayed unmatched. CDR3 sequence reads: CASSPAEDRVFQPQHF. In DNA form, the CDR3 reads TGTGCCAGCAGCCCCGCTGAAGACAGGGTTTTTCAGCCCCAGCATTTT.

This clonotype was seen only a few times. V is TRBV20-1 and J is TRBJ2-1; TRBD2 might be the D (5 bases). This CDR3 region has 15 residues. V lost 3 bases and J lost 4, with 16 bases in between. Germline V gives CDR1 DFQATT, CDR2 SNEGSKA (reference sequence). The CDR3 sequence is CSASPRSGGYNEQFF. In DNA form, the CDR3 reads TGCAGTGCTAGCCCGCGTAGTGGAGGATACAATGAGCAGTTCTTC.

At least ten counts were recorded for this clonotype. The CDR3 nucleotides are TGTGCCAGCAGGGAAGGGACAGGGGCTGGAAACACCATATATTTT. Protein product: CASREGTGAGNTIYF. The rearrangement uses TRBV12-3 or TRBV12-4 and TRBJ1-3; 10 bases align to TRBD1. The V gene end was trimmed by 6 bases and the J gene end by 2 bases; junction bases not matched to a gene: 4. CDR3 length equals 15 residues.

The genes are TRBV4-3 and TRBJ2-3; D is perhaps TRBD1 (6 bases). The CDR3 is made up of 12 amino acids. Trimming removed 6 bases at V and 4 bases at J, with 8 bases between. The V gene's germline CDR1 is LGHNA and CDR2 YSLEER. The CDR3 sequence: CASRGAADTQYF. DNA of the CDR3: TGCGCCAGCAGGGGGGCGGCAGATACGCAGTATTTT.